This T cell receptor beta chain was sequenced during a study of T-cell reconstitution after alpha-beta-depleted transplantation in children. The germline CDR1 and CDR2 sequences are SGHTA and FQGTGA. With V trimmed by 3 bases and J by 4 bases, 5 bases remained unmatched. CDR3 length: 15 residues. Preparing the TCRbeta library involved the use of unique molecular identifiers. TCRdb redid the calling of the PCR reads with MiXCR, one entry per CDR3 protein. The repertoire holds some 500,000 distinct CDR3 sequences, with about a sixth as singletons. This specimen consisted of PBMCs from the stem cell graft donor, obtained from the stem cell graft. This TCR was recovered from a human donor who donated a stem cell graft to a child with acute lymphoblastic leukemia. This rearrangement joins TRBV7-3 to TRBJ2-7; 11 bases fit TRBD2. The CDR3 region is CASSFGTSGQYEQYF. The CDR3 DNA sequence: TGTGCCAGCAGCTTTGGGACTAGCGGACAGTACGAGCAGTACTTC.